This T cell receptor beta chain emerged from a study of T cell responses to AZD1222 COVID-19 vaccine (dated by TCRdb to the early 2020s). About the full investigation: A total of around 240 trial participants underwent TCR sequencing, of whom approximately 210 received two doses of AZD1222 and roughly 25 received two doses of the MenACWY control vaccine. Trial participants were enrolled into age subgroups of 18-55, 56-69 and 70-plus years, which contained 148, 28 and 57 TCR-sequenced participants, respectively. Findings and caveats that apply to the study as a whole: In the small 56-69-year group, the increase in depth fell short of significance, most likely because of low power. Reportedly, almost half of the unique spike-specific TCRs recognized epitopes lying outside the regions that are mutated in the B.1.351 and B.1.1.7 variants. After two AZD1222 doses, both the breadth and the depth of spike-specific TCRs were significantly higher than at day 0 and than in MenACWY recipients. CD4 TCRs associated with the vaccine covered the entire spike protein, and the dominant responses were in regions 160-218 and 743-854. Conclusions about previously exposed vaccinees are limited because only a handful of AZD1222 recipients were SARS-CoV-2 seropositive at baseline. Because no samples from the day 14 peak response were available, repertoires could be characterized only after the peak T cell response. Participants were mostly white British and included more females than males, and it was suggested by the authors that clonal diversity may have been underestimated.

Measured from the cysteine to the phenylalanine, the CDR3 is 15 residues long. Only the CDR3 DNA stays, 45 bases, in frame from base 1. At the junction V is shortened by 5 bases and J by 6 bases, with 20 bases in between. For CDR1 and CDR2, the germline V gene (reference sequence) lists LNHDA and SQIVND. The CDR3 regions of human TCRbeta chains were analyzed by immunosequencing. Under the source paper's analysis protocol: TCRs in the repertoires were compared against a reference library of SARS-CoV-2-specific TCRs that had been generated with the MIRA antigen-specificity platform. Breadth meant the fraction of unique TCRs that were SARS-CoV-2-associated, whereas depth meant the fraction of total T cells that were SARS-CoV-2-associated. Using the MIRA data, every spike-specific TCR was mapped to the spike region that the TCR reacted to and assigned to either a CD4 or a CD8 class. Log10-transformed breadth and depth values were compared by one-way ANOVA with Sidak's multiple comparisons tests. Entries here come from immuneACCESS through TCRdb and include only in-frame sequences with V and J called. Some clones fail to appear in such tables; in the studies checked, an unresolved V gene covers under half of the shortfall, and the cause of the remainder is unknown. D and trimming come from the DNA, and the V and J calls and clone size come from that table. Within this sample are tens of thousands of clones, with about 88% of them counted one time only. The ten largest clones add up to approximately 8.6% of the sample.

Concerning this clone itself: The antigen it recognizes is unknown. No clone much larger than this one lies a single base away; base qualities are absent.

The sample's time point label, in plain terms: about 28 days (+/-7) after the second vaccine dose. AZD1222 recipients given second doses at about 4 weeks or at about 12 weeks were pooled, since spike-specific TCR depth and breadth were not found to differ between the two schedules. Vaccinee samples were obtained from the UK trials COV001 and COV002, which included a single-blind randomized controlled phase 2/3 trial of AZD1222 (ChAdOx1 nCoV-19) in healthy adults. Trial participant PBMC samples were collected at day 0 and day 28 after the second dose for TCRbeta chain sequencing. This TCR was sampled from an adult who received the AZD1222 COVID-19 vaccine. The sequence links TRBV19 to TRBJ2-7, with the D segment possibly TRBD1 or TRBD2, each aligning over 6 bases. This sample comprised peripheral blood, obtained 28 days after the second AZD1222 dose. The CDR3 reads CASSFGGGGIPEQYF. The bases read TGTGCCAGTAGTTTCGGAGGAGGGGGTATTCCCGAGCAGTACTTC.